These 6 T cell receptor beta chains share one sample of origin, sequenced in a study of Graves' ophthalmopathy and Graves' hyperthyroidism. From RNA, the CDR3 regions of TCR beta chains were amplified and sequenced. HTBI-primed first-round RT-PCR preceded second-round multiplex PCR. TCRdb analysed the multiplex PCR reads with MiXCR anew, one entry per CDR3 protein. The sample contains a few hundred thousand distinct CDR3 sequences, 15% of which appear only once. The sequencing sample was made of peripheral blood. The receptors derive from a woman younger than 30 with stable Graves' hyperthyroidism.

This clonotype was seen many times. The chain joins TRBV10-3 to TRBJ2-7; 8 positions agree with TRBD2. CDR3 length: 15 amino acids. Trimming removed 8 bases from V and 5 bases from J; junction bases left unmatched: 14. Germline V gene data show CDR1 as ENHRY and CDR2 as SYGVKD. The CDR3 loop is CAIGRGGTSVHEQYF. For the CDR3, the DNA is TGTGCCATCGGGAGGGGTGGGACTAGTGTGCACGAGCAGTACTTC.

This clonotype was detected many times. The chain couples TRBV6-5 to TRBJ1-2, with D tentatively TRBD1 (6 bases). V lost 6 bases and J lost 7, with 18 bases in between. CDR3 length: 14 amino acids. The germline V gene encodes CDR1 MNHEY and CDR2 SVGAGI. In DNA form, the CDR3 reads TGTGCCAGCAGATCGGAGATCAGGGGCGGTGGCTACACCTTC. Translated, it gives CASRSEIRGGGYTF.

Many counts were recorded for this clonotype. The chain employs TRBV29-1 and TRBJ1-5; 7 bases line up with TRBD1. The ends lost 4 bases at V and 0 bases at J; junction bases unmatched: 6. Germline CDR1 SQVTM, CDR2 ANQGSEA. The CDR3 covers 15 residues. CDR3 DNA sequence: TGCAGCGTTGCGTCAGGGGGGAATAGCAATCAGCCCCAGCATTTT. This sequence encodes CSVASGGNSNQPQHF. Supplemented by reference TRBV29-1 and TRBJ1-5, the full variable domain reads SAVISQKPSRDICQRGTSLTIQCQVDSQVTMMFWYRQQPGQSLTLIATANQGSEATYESGFVIDKFPISRPNLTFSTLTVSNMSPEDSSIYLCSVASGGNSNQPQHFGDGTRLSIL.

Many counts were recorded for this clonotype. The CDR3 bases are TGTGCCAGCTTTCCCCGGGGACCCTATGGCTACACCTTC. Its translation: CASFPRGPYGYTF. This chain joins TRBV6-1 and TRBJ1-2; D is possibly TRBD1 (5 bases). The CDR3 contains 13 residues. Trimming left V 8 bases short and J 4 bases short, with 14 bases between. Germline CDR1 MNHNS, CDR2 SASEGT.

This clonotype has a count of ten or more. This chain joins TRBV2 and TRBJ2-2; D remains unclear. V was clipped by 6 bases and J by 2 bases, with 4 bases between them. The CDR3 extends over 12 amino acids. Germline CDR1 reads SNHLY; CDR2 reads FYNNEI. CDR3 nucleotide sequence: TGTGCCAGCAGCAAAAACACCGGGGAGCTGTTTTTT. Translating it yields CASSKNTGELFF.

The chain carries TRBV18 and TRBJ1-1, with D perhaps matching TRBD1 (6 bases). Trimming took 1 base from V and 10 from J, leaving 19 bases between them. Germline loops: CDR1 KGHSH, CDR2 LQKENI. The CDR3 is made up of 15 amino acids. Here the CDR3 reads CASSPLSGAAGAAFF. CDR3 DNA: TGTGCCAGCTCACCACTTTCGGGGGCCGCGGGAGCAGCTTTCTTT.